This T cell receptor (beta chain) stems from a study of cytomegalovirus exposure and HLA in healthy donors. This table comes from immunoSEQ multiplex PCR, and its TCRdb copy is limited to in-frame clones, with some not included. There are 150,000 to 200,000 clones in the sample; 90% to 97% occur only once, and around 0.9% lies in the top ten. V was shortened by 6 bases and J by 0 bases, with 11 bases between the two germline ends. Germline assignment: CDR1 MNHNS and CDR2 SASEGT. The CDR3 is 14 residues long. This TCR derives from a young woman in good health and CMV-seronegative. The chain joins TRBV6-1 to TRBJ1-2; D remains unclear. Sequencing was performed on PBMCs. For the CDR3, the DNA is TGTGCCAGCAGCCTCCGGGAAACTAACTATGGCTACACCTTC. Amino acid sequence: CASSLRETNYGYTF.